Sequencing of this T cell receptor (beta chain) was carried out in a study of blood T cell repertoires in COVID-19. Assay: immunoSEQ multiplex PCR; the TCRdb copy retains only in-frame clones and omits some. The sample lists roughly 280,000 clones, approximately 89% occurring once. The CDR3 contains 13 residues. V was clipped by 9 bases and J by 6 bases, with 17 bases between them. Germline CDR1 reads MDHEN; CDR2 reads SYDVKM. This clone was observed a few times. The sample comprised PBMCs or T cells enriched from blood (not recorded which). The clonotype was recovered from a woman aged 55-69 years who had recovered from COVID-19. The chain couples TRBV28 to TRBJ1-2; D call uncertain. The CDR3 loop is CASTSGGFHGYTF. CDR3 nucleotides: TGTGCCAGTACCTCCGGAGGGTTCCATGGCTACACCTTC.